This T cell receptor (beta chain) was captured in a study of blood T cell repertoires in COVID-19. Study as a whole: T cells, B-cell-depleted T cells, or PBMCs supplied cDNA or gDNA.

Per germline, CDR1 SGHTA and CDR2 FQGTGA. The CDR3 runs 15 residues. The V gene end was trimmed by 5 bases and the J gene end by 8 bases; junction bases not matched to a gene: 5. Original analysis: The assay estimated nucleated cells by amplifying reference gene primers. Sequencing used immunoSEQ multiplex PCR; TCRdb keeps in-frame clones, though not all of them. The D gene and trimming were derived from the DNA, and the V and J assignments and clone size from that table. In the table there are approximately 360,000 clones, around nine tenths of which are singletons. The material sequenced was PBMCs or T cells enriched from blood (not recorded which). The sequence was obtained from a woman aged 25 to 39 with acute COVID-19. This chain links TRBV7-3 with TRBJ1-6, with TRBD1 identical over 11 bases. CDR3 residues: CASSTPGQGDSPLHF. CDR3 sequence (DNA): TGTGCCAGCAGCACCCCGGGACAGGGGGATTCACCCCTCCACTTT.